The 10 T cell receptor beta chains presented below share a single source sample, sequenced in a study of cytomegalovirus exposure and HLA in healthy donors (dated by TCRdb to about 2017). Receptors were amplified or captured by the immunoSEQ multiplex PCR assay. The multiplex PCR relied on a mix of 60 forward primers for TCR Vbeta segments and 13 reverse primers for TCR Jbeta segments. TCRdb obtained this table from immuneACCESS and retained in-frame rearrangements with V and J assigned. These tables miss some clones; where compared with another copy, unresolved V genes account for less than half of the shortfall, and the remainder is unexplained. The sample includes under 110,000 clones, with roughly four fifths observed a single time. The top ten constitute about 6% of the sample. Sample: PBMCs. These TCRs come from a woman between 50 and 59 years old in good health and CMV-seropositive.

The chain couples TRBV28 to TRBJ1-5; D is ambiguous. Trimming stripped 5 bases from V and 3 bases from J, with 5 bases between. This CDR3 is built from 12 residues. The germline CDR1 and CDR2 sequences are MDHEN and SYDVKM. CDR3 protein: CASSLLNQPQHF. DNA of the CDR3: TGTGCCAGCAGTCTTCTCAATCAGCCCCAGCATTTT. The whole variable domain, filled in from reference TRBV28 and TRBJ1-5, reads DVKVTQSSRYLVKRTGEKVFLECVQDMDHENMFWYRQDPGLGLRLIYFSYDVKMKEKGDIPEGYSVSREKKERFSLILESASTNQTSMYLCASSLLNQPQHFGDGTRLSIL.

This clone showed up many times. In nucleotides, the CDR3 is TGCGCCAGCCCCGGGACAGGGGATCAGCCCCAGCATTTT. It encodes CASPGTGDQPQHF. This rearrangement joins TRBV4-3 to TRBJ1-5; 10 bases are a match to TRBD1. V lost 8 bases to trimming and J lost 5 bases; unmatched junction nucleotides: 3. The CDR3 is 13 residues long. The germline V gene has CDR1 LGHNA and CDR2 YSLEER.

V and J are TRBV9 and TRBJ1-2; 8 positions agree with TRBD1. The CDR3 has 16 residues. CDR1 is SGDLS and CDR2 is YYNGEE in the germline V gene. V lost 2 bases, J lost 1 base, and 7 bases stayed unmatched. The CDR3 protein is CASSVLSQGVNYGYTF. The CDR3 nucleotides are TGTGCCAGCAGCGTCTTATCACAGGGGGTTAACTATGGCTACACCTTC.

The CDR3 loop reads CASSLSLAGGAVYEQYF. In nucleotides, the CDR3 is TGTGCCAGCAGTTTATCACTAGCGGGGGGGGCGGTCTACGAGCAGTACTTC. The chain links TRBV27 to TRBJ2-7; 13 bases align to TRBD2. The CDR3 consists of 17 residues. Germline lookup yields CDR1 MNHEY and CDR2 SMNVEV (reference sequence). The V gene end was trimmed by 0 bases and the J gene end by 3 bases; junction bases not matched to a gene: 5.

The chain joins TRBV5-1 to TRBJ1-1; 8 positions agree with TRBD1. The V and J ends lost 3 bases and 2 bases, in that order; junction bases with no gene match: 6. Germline-derived CDR1 and CDR2 are SGHRS and YFSETQ. The CDR3 is 15 residues long. CDR3 loop: CASSSRSGGNTEAFF. The CDR3 nucleotides read TGCGCCAGCAGCTCAAGATCAGGGGGCAACACTGAAGCTTTCTTT.

V usage is TRBV5-6 and J usage is TRBJ1-6; 8 bases line up with TRBD1. The CDR3 extends over 16 amino acids. V lost 1 base and J lost 9; bases outside the gene matches: 9. From germline, CDR1 is SGHDT and CDR2 YYEEEE. This CDR3 reads CASSLLQGASSSPLHF. The DNA for the CDR3 is TGTGCCAGCAGCTTGTTGCAGGGGGCCTCAAGTTCACCCCTCCACTTT.

As concerns this clone: Compared with germline, one end of the junction differs, possibly owing to a read error. The V and J genes are TRBV7-9 and TRBJ1-2, with TRBD1 matching over 10 bases. CDR3 size: 16 residues. Germline V gene sequence: CDR1 SEHNR, CDR2 FQNEAQ (reference sequence). CDR3 loop: CSSSLTTGQGNYGYTF. The DNA for the CDR3 is TGTTCCAGCAGCCTTACGACGGGACAGGGGAACTATGGCTACACCTTC.

This clone came up a few times. This rearrangement joins TRBV4-3 to TRBJ1-6; 7 bases are shared with TRBD1. Germline assignment: CDR1 LGHNA and CDR2 YSLEER. The length of the CDR3 is 16 residues. The V gene end was trimmed by 3 bases and the J gene end by 7 bases; junction bases not matched to a gene: 9. The CDR3 sequence is CASSHVEGRGNSPLHF. Here the CDR3 DNA reads TGCGCCAGCAGCCATGTGGAGGGCAGGGGGAATTCACCCCTCCACTTT.

This clone was counted only a few times. This chain uses TRBV6-4 with TRBJ1-1; D uncertain. Trimming stripped 2 bases from V and 2 bases from J, with 9 bases between. Germline V gene sequence: CDR1 MRHNA, CDR2 SNTAGT. The CDR3 is 14 amino acids. The CDR3 sequence: CASSDGPVNTEAFF. CDR3 sequence (DNA): TGTGCCAGCAGTGACGGTCCAGTTAACACTGAAGCTTTCTTT.

The V call is TRBV30, the J call TRBJ1-2; D is unclear. Germline CDR1 is GTSNPN and CDR2 is SVGIG (reference sequence). There are 15 residues in the CDR3. Trimming took 0 bases from V and 0 from J, leaving 11 bases between them. CDR3 amino acids: CAWSVGRVPNYGYTF. Written as DNA, the CDR3 is TGTGCCTGGAGTGTTGGGAGGGTTCCTAACTATGGCTACACCTTC.